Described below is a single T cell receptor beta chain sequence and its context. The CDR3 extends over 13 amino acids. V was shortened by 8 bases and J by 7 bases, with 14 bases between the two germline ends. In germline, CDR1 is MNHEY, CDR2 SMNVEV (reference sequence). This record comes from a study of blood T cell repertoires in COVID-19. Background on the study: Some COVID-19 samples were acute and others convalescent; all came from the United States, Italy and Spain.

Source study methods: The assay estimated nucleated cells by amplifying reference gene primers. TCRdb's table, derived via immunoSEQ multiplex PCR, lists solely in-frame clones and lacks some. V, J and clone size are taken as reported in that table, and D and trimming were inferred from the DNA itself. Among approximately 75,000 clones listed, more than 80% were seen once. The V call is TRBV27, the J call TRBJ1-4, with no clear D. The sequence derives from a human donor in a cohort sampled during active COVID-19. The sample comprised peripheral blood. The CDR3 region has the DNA TGTGCCAGCGCCTACCTGAGTAGTGAAAAACTGTTTTTT. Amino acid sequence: CASAYLSSEKLFF.